A selection of T cell receptor beta chains follows, all from one sample in a study of blood T cell repertoires in COVID-19. Using immunoSEQ multiplex PCR, the repertoire was profiled, and TCRdb retains in-frame clones only, with some absent. Seen here are 55,000 to 75,000 clones, less than 75% observed once, and the top ten hold approximately 24%. The sample taken for sequencing was peripheral blood. The receptors derive from a man aged 55 to 70 with acute or convalescent COVID-19. Each CDR3 is given with its conserved first and last residue. A D gene is named only where the DNA matches it firmly. Clone size is stated in some rows and not others, as once, few, many or a class when expanded.

J: TRBJ2-7; D: TRBD1; size: NA; V: TRBV30; CDR3: CAWSSLTGNEQYF; DNA: TGTGCCTGGAGTTCCCTGACAGGGAACGAGCAGTACTTC
J: TRBJ2-1; D: TRBD1; size: few; V: TRBV24-1; CDR3: CATRTGGGNEQFF; DNA: TGTGCCACCAGAACAGGGGGAGGCAATGAGCAGTTCTTC
J: TRBJ2-5; D: TRBD1; size: once; V: TRBV5-1; CDR3: CASSLVLGQVETQYF; DNA: TGCGCCAGCAGCTTGGTTTTGGGACAGGTAGAGACCCAGTACTTC
J: TRBJ1-4; D: TRBD1; size: NA; V: TRBV5-1; CDR3: CASSLTGDEKLFF; DNA: TGCGCCAGCAGCTTGACAGGGGATGAAAAACTGTTTTTT
J: TRBJ2-1; D: TRBD2; size: once; V: TRBV6-2/TRBV6-3; CDR3: CASSRGLFGEQFF; DNA: TGTGCCAGCAGTCGGGGACTATTCGGTGAGCAGTTCTTC
J: TRBJ2-3; D: TRBD2; size: NA; V: TRBV4-1; CDR3: CASSPFAGGQDTQYF; DNA: TGCGCCAGCAGCCCTTTTGCGGGAGGGCAGGATACGCAGTATTTT
J: TRBJ1-1; D: NA; size: once; V: TRBV5-1; CDR3: CASSLAADTEAFF; DNA: TGCGCCAGCAGCTTGGCTGCGGACACTGAAGCTTTCTTT
J: TRBJ1-1; D: NA; size: NA; V: TRBV12-3/TRBV12-4; CDR3: CASSHDRSPEAFF; DNA: TGTGCCAGCAGTCACGACCGGAGCCCCGAAGCTTTCTTT
J: TRBJ2-5; D: NA; size: NA; V: TRBV5-1; CDR3: CASSLGGTGQETQYF; DNA: TGCGCCAGCAGCTTGGGCGGGACGGGCCAAGAGACCCAGTACTTC
J: TRBJ2-1; D: TRBD2; size: few; V: TRBV27; CDR3: CASSFNQREDSEQFF; DNA: TGTGCCAGCAGTTTTAACCAGCGGGAGGATTCTGAGCAGTTCTTC
J: TRBJ1-4; D: NA; size: NA; V: TRBV27; CDR3: CASSRSNEKLFF; DNA: TGTGCCAGCAGTCGGTCGAATGAAAAACTGTTTTTT
J: TRBJ1-3; D: NA; size: few; V: TRBV19; CDR3: CASKGRMEAYSGNTIYF; DNA: TGTGCCAGTAAGGGTAGGATGGAGGCCTACTCTGGAAACACCATATATTTT
J: TRBJ1-6; D: NA; size: NA; V: TRBV5-5; CDR3: CASSLQGNSPLHF; DNA: TGTGCCAGCAGCTTGCAGGGGAATTCACCCCTCCACTTT
J: TRBJ1-2; D: NA; size: NA; V: TRBV21-1; CDR3: CASSNPRGRNYYGYTF; DNA: TGTGCCAGCAGCAACCCCCGGGGGAGAAATTACTATGGCTACACCTTC
J: TRBJ2-3; D: NA; size: NA; V: TRBV5-1; CDR3: CASSLVDNTDTQYF; DNA: TGCGCCAGCAGCTTGGTTGACAACACAGATACGCAGTATTTT
J: TRBJ2-1; D: TRBD2; size: few; V: TRBV7-3; CDR3: CASSQAGERGYEQFF; DNA: TGTGCCAGCAGTCAAGCGGGGGAGCGAGGTTATGAGCAGTTCTTC
J: TRBJ1-2; D: TRBD1; size: few; V: TRBV5-1; CDR3: CASSLDPGQGYGYTF; DNA: TGCGCCAGCAGCTTGGACCCGGGACAGGGCTATGGCTACACCTTC
J: TRBJ2-1; D: TRBD1; size: NA; V: TRBV13; CDR3: CASSFRTGGSYNEQFF; DNA: TGTGCCAGCAGCTTTCGGACAGGGGGTTCCTACAATGAGCAGTTCTTC
J: TRBJ2-1; D: TRBD2; size: NA; V: TRBV3-1/TRBV3-2; CDR3: CASSQVPFHIAGGHNEQFF; DNA: TGTGCCAGCAGCCAAGTCCCTTTTCACATAGCGGGGGGACACAATGAGCAGTTCTTC
J: TRBJ1-1; D: NA; size: NA; V: TRBV4-2; CDR3: CASSRPGQRRITEAFF; DNA: TGTGCCAGCAGCCGACCCGGACAGAGGAGGATCACTGAAGCTTTCTTT
J: TRBJ2-1; D: TRBD2; size: NA; V: TRBV10-3; CDR3: CATSSGAPQNEQFF; DNA: TGTGCCACTTCTAGCGGGGCCCCTCAGAATGAGCAGTTCTTC
J: TRBJ2-5; D: NA; size: NA; V: TRBV5-4; CDR3: CASSVQSTRQETQYF; DNA: TGTGCCAGCAGCGTACAAAGTACCCGACAAGAGACCCAGTACTTC
J: TRBJ2-2; D: NA; size: few; V: TRBV27; CDR3: CASSPGSSNTGELFF; DNA: TGTGCCAGCAGCCCTGGGAGTTCGAACACCGGGGAGCTGTTTTTT
J: TRBJ1-6; D: TRBD1; size: NA; V: TRBV27; CDR3: CASRSLDRGGSPLHF; DNA: TGTGCCAGCAGGAGTCTAGACAGGGGCGGGTCACCCCTCCACTTT
J: TRBJ2-7; D: NA; size: NA; V: TRBV19; CDR3: CASSFQGKSYEQYF; DNA: TGTGCCAGTAGTTTCCAGGGAAAATCCTACGAGCAGTACTTC
J: TRBJ1-6; D: TRBD1; size: NA; V: TRBV6-5; CDR3: CATDLGQGQTLHF; DNA: TGTGCCACGGATCTTGGACAGGGTCAGACCCTCCACTTT